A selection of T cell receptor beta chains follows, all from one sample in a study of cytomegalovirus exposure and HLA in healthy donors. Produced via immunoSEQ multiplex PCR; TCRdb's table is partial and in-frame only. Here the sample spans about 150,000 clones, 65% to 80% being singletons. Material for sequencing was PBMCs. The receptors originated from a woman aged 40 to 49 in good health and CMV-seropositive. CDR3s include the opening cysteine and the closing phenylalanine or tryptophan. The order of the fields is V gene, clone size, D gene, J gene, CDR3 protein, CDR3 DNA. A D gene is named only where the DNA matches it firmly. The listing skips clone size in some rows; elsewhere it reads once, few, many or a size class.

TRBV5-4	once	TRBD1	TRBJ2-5	CASSGGQGNQYF	TGTGCCAGCAGCGGCGGACAGGGGAACCAGTACTTC
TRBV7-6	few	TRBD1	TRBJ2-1	CASSGRPGTGIMNEQFF	TGTGCCAGCAGCGGTAGGCCCGGGACAGGTATTATGAATGAGCAGTTCTTC
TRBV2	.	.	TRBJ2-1	CASASSTSYNEQFF	TGTGCCAGCGCCTCCAGTACATCCTACAATGAGCAGTTCTTC
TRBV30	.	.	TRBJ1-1	CAWSLQLNTEAFF	TGTGCCTGGAGTCTACAGCTGAACACTGAAGCTTTCTTT
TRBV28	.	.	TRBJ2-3	CASSRRGQDTQYF	TGTGCCAGCAGCCGGCGGGGCCAAGATACGCAGTATTTT
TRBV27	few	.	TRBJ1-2	CASSVTGTGWNGYTF	TGTGCCAGCAGCGTCACAGGGACCGGTTGGAATGGCTACACCTTC
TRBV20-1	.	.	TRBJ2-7	CSVPTGGEQYF	TGCAGTGTCCCCACCGGAGGGGAGCAGTACTTC
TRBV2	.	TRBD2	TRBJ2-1	CASKKGGSSYNEQFF	TGTGCCAGCAAAAAGGGCGGGAGCTCCTACAATGAGCAGTTCTTC
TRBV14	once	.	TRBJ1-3	CASSQDMQNTIYF	TGTGCCAGCAGCCAAGATATGCAGAACACCATATATTTT
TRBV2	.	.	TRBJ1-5	CATGKNSNQPQHF	TGTGCCACCGGGAAAAATAGCAATCAGCCCCAGCATTTT
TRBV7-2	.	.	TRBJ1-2	CASSPREDGYTF	TGTGCCAGCAGCCCCCGAGAGGATGGCTACACCTTC
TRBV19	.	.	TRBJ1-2	CASTPRGIYGYTF	TGTGCCAGTACCCCGAGGGGGATCTATGGCTACACCTTC
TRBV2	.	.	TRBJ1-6	CASSEEQGNSPLHF	TGTGCCAGCAGTGAAGAACAGGGAAATTCACCCCTCCACTTT
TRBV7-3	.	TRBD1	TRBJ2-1	CASSLTGTVHEQFF	TGTGCCAGCAGCTTAACGGGGACAGTCCATGAGCAGTTCTTC
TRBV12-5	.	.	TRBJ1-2	CASGNTGLGHGYTF	TGTGCTAGTGGCAACACAGGGTTGGGACATGGCTACACCTTC
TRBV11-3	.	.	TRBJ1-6	CASSISGGPLHF	TGTGCCAGCAGCATCTCGGGGGGACCCCTCCACTTT
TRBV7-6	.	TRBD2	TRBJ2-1	CASSLVSTSGGAGEQFF	TGTGCCAGCAGCTTAGTCTCCACTAGCGGGGGGGCCGGTGAGCAGTTCTTC
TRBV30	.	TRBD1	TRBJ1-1	CAWTRTGATQGTEAFF	TGTGCCTGGACGAGGACAGGGGCCACCCAGGGCACTGAAGCTTTCTTT
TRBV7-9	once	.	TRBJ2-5	CASSLGLGAETQYF	TGTGCCAGCAGCTTAGGACTAGGGGCGGAGACCCAGTACTTC
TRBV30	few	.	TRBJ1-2	CAWSPPAAGNYGYTF	TGTGCCTGGAGTCCCCCGGCCGCGGGTAACTATGGCTACACCTTC
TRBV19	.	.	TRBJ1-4	CASSTGRRGEKLFF	TGTGCCAGTAGTACCGGGAGAAGAGGGGAAAAACTGTTTTTT
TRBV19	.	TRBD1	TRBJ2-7	CASSIRSGTGIREQYF	TGTGCCAGTAGTATACGATCCGGGACAGGGATCCGCGAGCAGTACTTC
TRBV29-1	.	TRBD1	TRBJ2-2	CSTRTGDSNTGELFF	TGCAGCACCCGGACAGGAGATAGTAACACCGGGGAGCTGTTTTTT
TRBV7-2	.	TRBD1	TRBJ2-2	CASSLDPGTANTGELFF	TGTGCCAGCAGCCTGGACCCCGGGACAGCAAACACCGGGGAGCTGTTTTTT
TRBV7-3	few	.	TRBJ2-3	CASSPSSATTDTQYF	TGTGCCAGCAGCCCTTCTAGCGCCACTACGGATACGCAGTATTTT